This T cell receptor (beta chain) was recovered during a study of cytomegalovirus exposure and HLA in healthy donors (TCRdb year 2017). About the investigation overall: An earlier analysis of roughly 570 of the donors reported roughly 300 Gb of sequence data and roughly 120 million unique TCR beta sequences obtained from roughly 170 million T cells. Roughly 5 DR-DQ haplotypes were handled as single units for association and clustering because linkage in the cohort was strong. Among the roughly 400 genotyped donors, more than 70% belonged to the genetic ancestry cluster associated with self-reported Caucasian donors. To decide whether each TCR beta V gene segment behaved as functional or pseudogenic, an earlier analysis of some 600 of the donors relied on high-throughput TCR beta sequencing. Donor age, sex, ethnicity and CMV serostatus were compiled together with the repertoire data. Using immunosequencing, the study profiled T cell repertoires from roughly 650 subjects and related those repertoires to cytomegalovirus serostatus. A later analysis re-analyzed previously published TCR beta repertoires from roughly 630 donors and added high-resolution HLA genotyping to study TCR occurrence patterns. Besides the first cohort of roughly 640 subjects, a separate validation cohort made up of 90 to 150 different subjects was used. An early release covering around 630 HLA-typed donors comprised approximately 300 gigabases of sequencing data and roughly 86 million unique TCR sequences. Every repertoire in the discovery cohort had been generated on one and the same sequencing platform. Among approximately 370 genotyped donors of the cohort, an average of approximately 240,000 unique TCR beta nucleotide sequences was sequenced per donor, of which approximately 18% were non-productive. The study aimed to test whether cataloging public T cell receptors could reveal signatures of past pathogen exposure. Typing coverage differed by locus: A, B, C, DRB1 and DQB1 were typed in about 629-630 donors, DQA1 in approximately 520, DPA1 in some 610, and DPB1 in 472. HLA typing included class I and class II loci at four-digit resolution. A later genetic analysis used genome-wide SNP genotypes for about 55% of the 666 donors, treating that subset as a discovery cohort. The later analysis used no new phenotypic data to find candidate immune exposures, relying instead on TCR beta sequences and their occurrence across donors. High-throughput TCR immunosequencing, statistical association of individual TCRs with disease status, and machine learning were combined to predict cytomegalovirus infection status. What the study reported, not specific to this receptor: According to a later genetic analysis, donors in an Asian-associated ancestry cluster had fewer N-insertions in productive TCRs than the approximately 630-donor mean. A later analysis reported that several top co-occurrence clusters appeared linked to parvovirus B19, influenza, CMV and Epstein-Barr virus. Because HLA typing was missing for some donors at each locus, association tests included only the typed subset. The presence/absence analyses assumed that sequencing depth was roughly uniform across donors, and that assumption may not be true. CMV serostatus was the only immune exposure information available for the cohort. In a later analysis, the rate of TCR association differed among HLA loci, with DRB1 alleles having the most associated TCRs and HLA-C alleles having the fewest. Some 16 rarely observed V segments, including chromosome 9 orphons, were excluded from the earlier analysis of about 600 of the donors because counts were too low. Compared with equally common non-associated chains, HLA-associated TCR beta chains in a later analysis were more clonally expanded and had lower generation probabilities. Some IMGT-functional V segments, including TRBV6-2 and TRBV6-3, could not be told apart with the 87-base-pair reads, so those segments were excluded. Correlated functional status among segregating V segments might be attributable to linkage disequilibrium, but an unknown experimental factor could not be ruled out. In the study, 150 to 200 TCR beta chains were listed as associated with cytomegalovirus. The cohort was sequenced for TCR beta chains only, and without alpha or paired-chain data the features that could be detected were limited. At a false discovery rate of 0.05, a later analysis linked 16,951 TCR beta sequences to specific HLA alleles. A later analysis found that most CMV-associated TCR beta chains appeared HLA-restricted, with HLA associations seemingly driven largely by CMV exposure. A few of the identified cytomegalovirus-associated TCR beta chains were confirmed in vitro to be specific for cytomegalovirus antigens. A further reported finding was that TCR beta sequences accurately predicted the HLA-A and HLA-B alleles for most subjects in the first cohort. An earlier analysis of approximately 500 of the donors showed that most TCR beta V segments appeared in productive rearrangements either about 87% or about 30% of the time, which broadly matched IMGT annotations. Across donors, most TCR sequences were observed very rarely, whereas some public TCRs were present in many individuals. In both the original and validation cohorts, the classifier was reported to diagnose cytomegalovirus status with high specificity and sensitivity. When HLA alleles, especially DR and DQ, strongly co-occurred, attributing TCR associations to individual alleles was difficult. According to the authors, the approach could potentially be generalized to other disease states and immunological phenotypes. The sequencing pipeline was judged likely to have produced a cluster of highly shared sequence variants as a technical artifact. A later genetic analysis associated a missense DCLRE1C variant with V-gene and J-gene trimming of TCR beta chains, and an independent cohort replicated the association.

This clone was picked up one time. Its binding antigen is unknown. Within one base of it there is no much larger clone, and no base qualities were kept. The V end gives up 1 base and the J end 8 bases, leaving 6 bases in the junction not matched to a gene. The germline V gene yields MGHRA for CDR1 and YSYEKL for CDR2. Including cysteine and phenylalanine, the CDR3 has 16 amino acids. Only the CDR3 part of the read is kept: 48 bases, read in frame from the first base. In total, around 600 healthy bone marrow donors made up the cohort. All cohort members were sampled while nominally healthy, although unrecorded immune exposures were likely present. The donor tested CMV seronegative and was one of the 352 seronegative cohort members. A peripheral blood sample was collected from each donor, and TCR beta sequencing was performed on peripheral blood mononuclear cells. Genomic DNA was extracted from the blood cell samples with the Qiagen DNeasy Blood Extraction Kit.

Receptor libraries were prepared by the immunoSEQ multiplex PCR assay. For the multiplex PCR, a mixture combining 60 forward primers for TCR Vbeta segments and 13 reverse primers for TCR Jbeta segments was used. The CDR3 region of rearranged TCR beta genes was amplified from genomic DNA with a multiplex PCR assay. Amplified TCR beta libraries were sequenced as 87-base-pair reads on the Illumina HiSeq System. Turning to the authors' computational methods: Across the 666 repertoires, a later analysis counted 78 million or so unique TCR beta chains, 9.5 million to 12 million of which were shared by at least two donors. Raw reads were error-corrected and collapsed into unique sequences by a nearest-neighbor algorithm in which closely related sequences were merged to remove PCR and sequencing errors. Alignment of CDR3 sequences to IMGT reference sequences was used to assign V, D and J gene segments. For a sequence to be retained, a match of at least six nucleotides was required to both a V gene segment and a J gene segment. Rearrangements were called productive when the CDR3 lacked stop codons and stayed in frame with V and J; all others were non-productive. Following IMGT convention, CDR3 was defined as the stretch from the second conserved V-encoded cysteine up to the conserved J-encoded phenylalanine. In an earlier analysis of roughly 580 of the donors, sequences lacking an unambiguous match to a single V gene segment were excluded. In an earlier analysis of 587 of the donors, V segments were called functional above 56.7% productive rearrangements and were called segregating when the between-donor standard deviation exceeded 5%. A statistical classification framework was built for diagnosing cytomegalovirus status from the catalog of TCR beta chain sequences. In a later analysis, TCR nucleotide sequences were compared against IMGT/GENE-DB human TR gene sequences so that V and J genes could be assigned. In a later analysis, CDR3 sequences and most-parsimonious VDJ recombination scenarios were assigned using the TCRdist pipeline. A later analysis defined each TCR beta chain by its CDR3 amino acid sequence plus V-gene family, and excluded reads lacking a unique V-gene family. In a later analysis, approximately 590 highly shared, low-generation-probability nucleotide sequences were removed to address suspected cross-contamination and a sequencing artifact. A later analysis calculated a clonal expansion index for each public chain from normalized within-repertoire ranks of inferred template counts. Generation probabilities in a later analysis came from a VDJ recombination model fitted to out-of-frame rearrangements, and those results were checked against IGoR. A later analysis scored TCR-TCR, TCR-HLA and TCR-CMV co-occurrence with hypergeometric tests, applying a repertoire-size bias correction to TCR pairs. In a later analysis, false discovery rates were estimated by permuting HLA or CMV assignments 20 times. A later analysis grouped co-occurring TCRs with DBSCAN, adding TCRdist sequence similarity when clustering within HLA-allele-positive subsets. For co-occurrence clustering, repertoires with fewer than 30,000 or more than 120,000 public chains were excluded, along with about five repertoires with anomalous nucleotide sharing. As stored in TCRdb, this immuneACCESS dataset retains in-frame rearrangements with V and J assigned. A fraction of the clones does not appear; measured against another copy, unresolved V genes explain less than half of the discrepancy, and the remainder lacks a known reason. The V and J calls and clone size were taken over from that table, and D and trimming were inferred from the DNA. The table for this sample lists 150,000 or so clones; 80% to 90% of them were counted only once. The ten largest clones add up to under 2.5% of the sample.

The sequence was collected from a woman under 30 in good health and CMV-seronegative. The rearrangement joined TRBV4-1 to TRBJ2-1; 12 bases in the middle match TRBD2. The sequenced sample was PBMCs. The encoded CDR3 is CASSQGPSGGDDEQFF. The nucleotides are TGCGCCAGCAGCCAAGGCCCTAGCGGGGGGGATGATGAGCAGTTCTTC.